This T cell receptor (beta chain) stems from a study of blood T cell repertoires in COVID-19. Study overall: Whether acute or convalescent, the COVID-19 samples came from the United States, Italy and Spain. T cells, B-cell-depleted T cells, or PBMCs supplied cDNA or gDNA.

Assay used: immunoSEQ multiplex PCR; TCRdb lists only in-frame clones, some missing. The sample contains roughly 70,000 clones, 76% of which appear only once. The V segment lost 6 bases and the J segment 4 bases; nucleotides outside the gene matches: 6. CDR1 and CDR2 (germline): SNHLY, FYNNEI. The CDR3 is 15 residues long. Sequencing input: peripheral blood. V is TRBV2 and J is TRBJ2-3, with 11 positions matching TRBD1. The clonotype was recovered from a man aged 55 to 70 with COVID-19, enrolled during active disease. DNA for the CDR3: TGTGCCAGCAGGGGACAGGGGGTGGTAGCAGATACGCAGTATTTT. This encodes CASRGQGVVADTQYF. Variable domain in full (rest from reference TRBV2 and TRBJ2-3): EPEVTQTPSHQVTQMGQEVILRCVPISNHLYFYWYRQILGQKVEFLVSFYNNEISEKSEIFDDQFSVERPDGSNFTLKIRSTKLEDSAMYFCASRGQGVVADTQYFGPGTRLTVL.